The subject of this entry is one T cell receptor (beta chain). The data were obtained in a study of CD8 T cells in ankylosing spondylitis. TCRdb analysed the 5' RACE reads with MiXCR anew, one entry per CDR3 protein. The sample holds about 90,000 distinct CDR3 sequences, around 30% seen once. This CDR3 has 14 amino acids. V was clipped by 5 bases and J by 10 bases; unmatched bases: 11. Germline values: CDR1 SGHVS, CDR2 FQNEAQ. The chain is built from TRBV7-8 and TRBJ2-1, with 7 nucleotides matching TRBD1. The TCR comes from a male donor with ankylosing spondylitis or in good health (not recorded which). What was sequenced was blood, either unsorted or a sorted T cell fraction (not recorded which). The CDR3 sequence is CASSRKLDRWEQFF. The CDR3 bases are TGTGCCAGCAGCCGCAAACTGGACAGGTGGGAGCAGTTCTTC.